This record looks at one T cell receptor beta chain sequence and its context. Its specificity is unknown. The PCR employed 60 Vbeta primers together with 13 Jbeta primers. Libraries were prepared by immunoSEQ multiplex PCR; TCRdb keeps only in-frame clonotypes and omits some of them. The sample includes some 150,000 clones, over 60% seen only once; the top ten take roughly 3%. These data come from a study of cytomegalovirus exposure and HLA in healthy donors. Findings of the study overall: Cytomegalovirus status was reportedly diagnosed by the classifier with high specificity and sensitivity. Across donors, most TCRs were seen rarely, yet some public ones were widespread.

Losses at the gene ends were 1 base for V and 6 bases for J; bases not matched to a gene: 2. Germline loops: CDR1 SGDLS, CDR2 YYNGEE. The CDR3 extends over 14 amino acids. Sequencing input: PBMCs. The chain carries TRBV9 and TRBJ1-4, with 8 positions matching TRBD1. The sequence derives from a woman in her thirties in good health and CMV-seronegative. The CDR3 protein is CASSVSGGDEKLFF. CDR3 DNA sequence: TGTGCCAGCAGCGTATCAGGGGGCGATGAAAAACTGTTTTTT.